This is a list of T cell receptor beta chains from one sample in a study of CD4+ T cells in melanoma. Profiled with immunoSEQ multiplex PCR; TCRdb holds only in-frame clones, not every one. The sample includes about 18,000 clones, 83% of them seen just once. The source material was cells from a culture (not recorded whether cultured in vitro). The receptors originated from a human donor with melanoma. Each CDR3 is given with its conserved first and last residue. Each record gives: J gene, V gene, CDR3 protein.

TRBJ1-1 | TRBV4-1 | CASSPTGTGGSEAFF
TRBJ1-2 | TRBV10-2 | CASTLAGSGYGYTF
TRBJ2-1 | TRBV5-1 | CASSLRVSGTYNEQFF
TRBJ2-5 | TRBV19 | CASSMRLAGETQYF
TRBJ1-5 | TRBV7-3 | CASTKDAGGGNNQPQHF
TRBJ1-4 | TRBV7-9 | CASSWKAGRPNEKLFF
TRBJ1-5 | TRBV6-1 | CASSVQKGSNQPQHF
TRBJ2-5 | TRBV5-1 | CASSLIGLAEETQYF
TRBJ1-1 | TRBV30 | CAWSGAGNFEAFF
TRBJ1-1 | TRBV7-2 | CASSAYTVNTEAFF
TRBJ1-1 | TRBV30 | CAWSRLAEAFF
TRBJ2-1 | TRBV5-1 | CASSLGLGGRHEQFF
TRBJ1-2 | TRBV30 | CAWSKGVANYGYTF
TRBJ2-3 | TRBV11-3 | CASSFGAVGGGYTDTQYF
TRBJ1-4 | TRBV4-1 | CASSQGRVVPATNEKLFF
TRBJ1-1 | TRBV4-1 | CASSRTGDTEAFF
TRBJ1-5 | TRBV5-4 | CASSLDWGQPQHF
TRBJ1-5 | TRBV18 | CASSPSTGAQPQHF
TRBJ2-1 | TRBV2 | CASSVEGGPNEQFF
TRBJ2-7 | TRBV5-1 | CASSSTYEQYF
TRBJ1-5 | TRBV5-6 | CASSYYRGSSNQPQHF
TRBJ1-1 | TRBV6-5 | CASSYVSNTEAFF